This T cell receptor (beta chain) was profiled in a study of blood T cell repertoires in COVID-19. In the study's own analysis: Amplification with reference gene primers provided the estimates of nucleated cell counts. Using immunoSEQ multiplex PCR, the repertoire was profiled, and TCRdb retains in-frame clones only, with some absent. That table furnishes V, J and clone size, whereas the DNA furnished D and trimming. This sample has about 150,000 clones, with approximately 80% found just once. Germline CDR1 is SGHRS and CDR2 is YFSETQ. The CDR3 is made up of 18 amino acids. Trimming at V came to 0 bases and at J to 2 bases, leaving 7 bases not matched to a gene.

The receptor was isolated from a man in his fifties or sixties with acute or convalescent COVID-19. The specimen sequenced was peripheral blood. This chain uses TRBV5-1 with TRBJ1-3, with 11 bases identical to TRBD1. CDR3 coding DNA: TGCGCCAGCAGCTTGGCAGGGACAGGGGGAGTAGCTGGAAACACCATATATTTT. Amino acid sequence: CASSLAGTGGVAGNTIYF. The variable domain in full, with the rest retrieved from reference TRBV5-1 and TRBJ1-3, is KAGVTQTPRYLIKTRGQQVTLSCSPISGHRSVSWYQQTPGQGLQFLFEYFSETQRNKGNFPGRFSGRQFSNSRSEMNVSTLELGDSALYLCASSLAGTGGVAGNTIYFGEGSWLTVV.